This T cell receptor (beta chain) was sequenced for a study of blood T cell repertoires in COVID-19. Study details: There were acute and convalescent COVID-19 samples, and they came from the United States, Italy and Spain.

Clones were read by immunoSEQ multiplex PCR, and TCRdb kept only the in-frame ones, dropping some. Of just over 150,000 clones detected, approximately 87% appear once; the ten largest clones hold approximately 6.6%. Recovered Cohort 3 donors showed two negative PCRs, clearance, or symptom resolution. The specimen was PBMCs or T cells enriched from blood (not recorded which). The clonotype was recovered from a woman aged 50 to 60 who had recovered from COVID-19.

The CDR3 DNA sequence: TGTGCCAGCAGCGCCGGACAGGGGGCGGCATGGGTAGAGACCCAGTACTTC. Translation: CASSAGQGAAWVETQYF. The chain has TRBV5-8 and TRBJ2-5, with TRBD1 identical over 11 bases. Germline V lookup: CDR1 SGHTS, CDR2 YDEGEE. J was trimmed by 4 bases and V by 4 bases; bases with no gene match: 12. CDR3 size: 17 residues.